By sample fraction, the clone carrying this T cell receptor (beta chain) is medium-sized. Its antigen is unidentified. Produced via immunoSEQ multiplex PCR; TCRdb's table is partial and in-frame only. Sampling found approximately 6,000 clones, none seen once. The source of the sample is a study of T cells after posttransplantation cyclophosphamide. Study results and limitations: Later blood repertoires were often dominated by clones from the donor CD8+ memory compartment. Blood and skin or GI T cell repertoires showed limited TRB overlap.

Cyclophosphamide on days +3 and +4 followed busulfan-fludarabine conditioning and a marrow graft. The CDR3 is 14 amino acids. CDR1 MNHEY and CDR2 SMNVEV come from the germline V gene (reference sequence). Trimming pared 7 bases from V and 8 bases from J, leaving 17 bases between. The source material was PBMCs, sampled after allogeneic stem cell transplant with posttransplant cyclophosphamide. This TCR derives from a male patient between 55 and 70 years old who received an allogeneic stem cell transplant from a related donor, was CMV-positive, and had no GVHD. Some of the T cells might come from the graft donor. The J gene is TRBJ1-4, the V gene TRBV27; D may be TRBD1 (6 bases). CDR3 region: CASKPNRDYEKLFF. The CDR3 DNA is TGTGCCAGCAAGCCGAACAGGGATTACGAAAAACTGTTTTTT.